Below are 22 T cell receptor beta chains sequenced from a single sample in a study of long-term antiretroviral therapy in people with HIV. This was the immunoSEQ v3.0 assay at survey level. Repertoires were generated with immunoSEQ multiplex PCR, while TCRdb's copy carries only in-frame clones and drops some. In the table there are fewer than 25,000 clones, over 80% of which are singletons. Specimen: unsorted PBMCs, collected 1.8 years before starting antiretroviral therapy. These receptors all come from a man in his fifties or sixties with HIV.

The V and J genes are TRBV7-3 and TRBJ2-5; tentative D call: TRBD2 (6 bases). The CDR3 covers 14 residues. V lost 5 bases, J lost 2 bases, and 12 bases lay in between. Germline V gene sequence: CDR1 SGHTA, CDR2 FQGTGA. The CDR3: CASSPSGGQETQYF. The CDR3 DNA sequence: TGTGCCAGCAGCCCATCCGGGGGACAAGAGACCCAGTACTTC. The variable domain in full, completed from reference TRBV7-3 and TRBJ2-5, reads GAGVSQTPSNKVTEKGKYVELRCDPISGHTALYWYRQSLGQGPEFLIYFQGTGAADDSGLPNDRFFAVRPEGSVSTLKIQRTERGDSAVYLCASSPSGGQETQYFGPGTRLLVL.

The CDR3, as DNA: TGTGCCAGCAGTGCTTACCCGGGACATATTACAGAGCAGTACTTC. Its protein is CASSAYPGHITEQYF. The genes are TRBV6-1 and TRBJ2-7; the D gene is possibly TRBD1 (6 bases). This CDR3 region has 15 residues. V was pared by 4 bases and J by 7 bases, with 20 bases between. Per germline, CDR1 MNHNS and CDR2 SASEGT.

The V call is TRBV7-2, the J call TRBJ2-3; 13 bases align to TRBD2. The CDR3 runs 16 residues. Germline V gene data show CDR1 as SGHTA and CDR2 as FQGNSA. With V trimmed by 6 bases and J by 5 bases, 8 bases remained unmatched. The CDR3 nucleotides read TGTGCCAGCAGACAGGGACTAGCGGGGCTAGGAGATACGCAGTATTTT. Amino acids: CASRQGLAGLGDTQYF.

The chain recombines TRBV7-9 with TRBJ2-2; TRBD1 agrees at 9 bases. Per the germline V gene, CDR1 is SEHNR and CDR2 is FQNEAQ (reference sequence). With 9 bases clipped from V and 4 bases from J, the junction kept 0 bases outside the gene matches. This CDR3 is built from 12 residues. This chain's CDR3 is CARGQGTGELFF. The CDR3 DNA is TGTGCCAGGGGACAGGGCACCGGGGAGCTGTTTTTT.

There are a few counts of this clone. The chain carries TRBV5-1 and TRBJ1-1; no definite D call. The CDR3 is 11 amino acids. Germline V lookup: CDR1 SGHRS, CDR2 YFSETQ. V lost 0 bases to trimming and J lost 7 bases, with 4 bases between them. The CDR3 nucleotides are TGCGCCAGCAGCTTGGTGGGTGAAGCTTTCTTT. It codes for CASSLVGEAFF.

The CDR3 is CASRFTGGGQGTPSQPQHF. CDR3 DNA sequence: TGTGCAAGTCGCTTTACCGGGGGGGGACAGGGTACCCCTAGTCAGCCCCAGCATTTT. The V gene is TRBV12-2, the J gene TRBJ1-5; TRBD1, the table's D call, lacks a check against the DNA. TRBV12-2 is a documented pseudogene. This CDR3 has 19 residues.

This clone has a single count. The J gene is TRBJ2-7, the V gene TRBV14; D is uncertain. Trimming left V 3 bases short and J 0 bases short, with 9 bases between. Germline CDR1 and CDR2: SGHDN and FVKESK. The CDR3 sequence is 14 residues long. The DNA of the CDR3 is TGTGCCAGCAGCCAGTTCCAGAGCTCCTACGAGCAGTACTTC. The encoded protein is CASSQFQSSYEQYF.

The chain carries TRBV30 and TRBJ1-2; TRBD1 matches 10 bases. J gave up 5 bases and V 0 bases, and 3 bases lay outside the gene matches. The length of the CDR3 is 14 residues. The germline V gene encodes CDR1 GTSNPN and CDR2 SVGIG (reference sequence). CDR3 region: CAWSVRQGAYGYTF. CDR3 sequence (DNA): TGTGCCTGGAGTGTAAGACAGGGGGCGTATGGCTACACCTTC.

The chain couples TRBV5-1 to TRBJ2-3, with 15 bases matching TRBD2. Looked up from germline, CDR1 is SGHRS and CDR2 is YFSETQ. Trimming cost V 4 bases and J 1 base; bases outside gene matches: 10. The CDR3 loop spans 19 amino acids. CDR3 region: CASSPPGLAGGSGTDTQYF. CDR3 bases: TGCGCCAGCAGCCCACCGGGACTAGCGGGAGGAAGTGGCACAGATACGCAGTATTTT.

This clone was recorded once. The chain recombines TRBV7-8 with TRBJ1-1, with D perhaps matching TRBD1 (5 bases). V lost 3 bases and J lost 1, with 6 bases in between. The CDR3 is made up of 13 amino acids. CDR1 is SGHVS, CDR2 FQNEAQ, per germline. CDR3 loop: CASSLGENTEAFF. As DNA, the CDR3 is TGTGCCAGCAGCTTGGGGGAGAACACTGAAGCTTTCTTT.

This clone showed up just once. The rearrangement uses TRBV7-8 and TRBJ2-5, with 9 bases identical to TRBD1. The V gene end was trimmed by 5 bases and the J gene end by 5 bases; junction bases not matched to a gene: 3. The CDR3 loop spans 13 amino acids. Germline assignment: CDR1 SGHVS and CDR2 FQNEAQ. This chain's CDR3 is CASSNRGPETQYF. The CDR3 DNA follows: TGTGCCAGCAGCAACAGGGGGCCGGAGACCCAGTACTTC.

The chain has TRBV7-6 and TRBJ1-1, with D possibly TRBD1 on 5 matching bases. V lost 6 bases and J 6 bases, leaving 14 bases between the germline ends. The germline V gene encodes CDR1 SGHVS and CDR2 FNYEAQ. There are 13 residues in the CDR3. CDR3 amino acids: CASSGTVVSEAFF. CDR3 sequence (DNA): TGTGCCAGCAGTGGGACCGTCGTCTCTGAAGCTTTCTTT.

This sequence joins TRBV6-5 and TRBJ1-1; D not resolved. The CDR3 runs 15 residues. The V end lost 0 bases, the J end lost 4 bases, and 12 bases lay between the germline ends. CDR1 is MNHEY and CDR2 is SVGAGI in the germline V gene. The chain's CDR3 is CASSYSTFGSTEAFF. The CDR3 DNA reads as TGTGCCAGCAGTTACTCGACATTCGGGAGCACTGAAGCTTTCTTT.

This chain links TRBV27 with TRBJ1-4; 7 bases agree with TRBD1. Germline CDR1 is MNHEY and CDR2 is SMNVEV (reference sequence). The CDR3 has 15 residues. Trimming at V came to 6 bases and at J to 4 bases, leaving 8 bases not matched to a gene. Written as DNA, the CDR3 is TGTGCCAGCAGCCCTCGGACAGGTAGTAATGAAAAACTGTTTTTT. Translation gives CASSPRTGSNEKLFF.

V gene TRBV4-1 combines with J gene TRBJ1-2, with unresolved D. CDR1 and CDR2 (germline): MGHRA, YSYEKL. V lost 7 bases, J lost 0 bases, and 15 bases lay in between. This CDR3 has 15 amino acids. The CDR3 region is CASTLGGEANYGYTF. CDR3 nucleotide sequence: TGCGCCAGCACCCTGGGTGGAGAAGCTAACTATGGCTACACCTTC.

The chain carries TRBV19 and TRBJ1-5; 10 bases line up with TRBD1. Germline V lookup: CDR1 LNHDA, CDR2 SQIVND (reference sequence). The CDR3 consists of 17 residues. Unmatched junction bases numbered 10, after V lost 5 bases and J lost 3 bases. In nucleotides, the CDR3 is TGTGCCAGTAGTGTTACCGGGACAGGGGTTTCCAATCAGCCCCAGCATTTT. It yields the protein CASSVTGTGVSNQPQHF.

This chain links TRBV19 with TRBJ1-2, with 9 bases fitting TRBD1. The CDR3 runs to 16 residues. Germline V gene data show CDR1 as LNHDA and CDR2 as SQIVND (reference sequence). The junction had 13 bases not matched to a gene; V was cut back by 8 bases and J by 3 bases. In DNA form, the CDR3 reads TGTGCCAGTCTTGAGACAGGGGGGAAAACTTACTATGGCTACACCTTC. Translation: CASLETGGKTYYGYTF.

CDR3 amino acids: CASSQTTGNSYEQYF. The CDR3 nucleotides read TGCGCCAGCAGCCAAACGACAGGTAACTCCTACGAGCAGTACTTC. The chain recombines TRBV4-1 with TRBJ2-7; possible D gene TRBD1, 6 bases. V lost 2 bases, J lost 0 bases, and 11 bases lay in between. The CDR3 totals 15 residues. Germline loops: CDR1 MGHRA, CDR2 YSYEKL.

The gene calls are TRBV5-4 and TRBJ2-7, with TRBD1 matching over 8 bases. This CDR3 has 14 amino acids. In germline, CDR1 is SGHNT, CDR2 YYREEE (reference sequence). V trimming: 4 bases; J trimming: 9 bases; junction bases outside the gene matches: 12. CDR3 protein: CASSRLTGDGGQYF. The CDR3 DNA reads TGTGCCAGCAGCCGGTTGACAGGGGATGGCGGGCAGTACTTC.

The chain links TRBV7-2 to TRBJ2-7, with D uncertain. Between the trimmed V and J ends, which lost 5 bases and 7 bases, there was a span of 15 bases. The V gene's germline CDR1 is SGHTA and CDR2 FQGNSA. The CDR3 contains 13 residues. CDR3 nucleotides: TGTGCCAGCAGCCTAGGGCAGGCCCAAGAGCAGTACTTC. This sequence encodes CASSLGQAQEQYF.

The chain has TRBV7-2 and TRBJ1-3; D ambiguous. CDR1 and CDR2 from the germline V gene are SGHTA and FQGNSA. This CDR3 is built from 12 residues. Trimming took 1 base from V and 14 from J, leaving 12 bases between them. CDR3 residues: CASSLGRVRLYF. CDR3 in DNA: TGTGCCAGCAGCTTAGGGAGGGTGAGGCTATATTTT.

The V and J genes are TRBV7-9 and TRBJ2-7; D uncertain. The CDR3 has 13 amino acids. Trimming pared 5 bases from V and 4 bases from J, leaving 12 bases between. The germline V gene encodes CDR1 SEHNR and CDR2 FQNEAQ (reference sequence). The CDR3 loop reads CASSTRPFYEQYF. The CDR3 DNA reads TGTGCCAGCAGCACCCGCCCTTTTTACGAGCAGTACTTC.